A selection of T cell receptor beta chains follows, all from one sample in a study of T cells in tumors after PD-1 blockade. Clones were read by immunoSEQ multiplex PCR, and TCRdb kept only the in-frame ones, dropping some. This table holds 60,000 to 70,000 clones, around 74% found once. Here the sequenced sample was PBMCs, taken after anti-PD-1 treatment. The receptors originated from a human donor with basal cell carcinoma. Each CDR3 is given with its conserved first and last residue. The D gene is left open where the match is weak. Rows may omit the clone size; those that give it use once, few, many or a size class.

j_call	clone_size	v_call	d_call	cdr3_aa	cdr3_nt
TRBJ2-7	-	TRBV20-1	-	CSAGHEQYF	TGCAGTGCTGGTCACGAGCAGTACTTC
TRBJ2-5	-	TRBV15	TRBD1	CATSHGDRGPYQETQYF	TGTGCCACCAGCCATGGGGACAGGGGACCGTACCAAGAGACCCAGTACTTC
TRBJ2-7	once	TRBV5-1	-	CASSLRLDDEQYF	TGCGCCAGCAGCTTGAGACTGGACGACGAGCAGTACTTC
TRBJ1-5	-	TRBV19	-	CASSIDASGGDQPQHF	TGTGCCAGTAGTATAGATGCGTCGGGGGGCGATCAGCCCCAGCATTTT
TRBJ1-1	-	TRBV5-5	-	CASSLDSMNTEAFF	TGTGCCAGCAGCTTGGACAGCATGAACACTGAAGCTTTCTTT
TRBJ2-5	-	TRBV29-1	-	CSVELGPGTQYF	TGCAGCGTTGAATTGGGACCCGGGACCCAGTACTTC
TRBJ2-7	-	TRBV19	-	CASSIVGFHEQYF	TGTGCCAGTAGTATAGTTGGGTTCCACGAGCAGTACTTC
TRBJ1-2	-	TRBV28	TRBD1	CASSSRTGGGYGYTF	TGTGCCAGCAGTTCTAGGACAGGGGGCGGCTATGGCTACACCTTC
TRBJ1-1	medium-sized	TRBV30	TRBD1	CAWRGQGNTEAFF	TGTGCCTGGAGGGGACAGGGAAACACTGAAGCTTTCTTT
TRBJ2-7	-	TRBV5-4	-	CASSLVQGGEQYF	TGTGCCAGCAGCTTGGTACAGGGAGGCGAGCAGTACTTC
TRBJ2-7	few	TRBV30	TRBD2	CAWSSGGSYEQYF	TGTGCCTGGAGTAGCGGGGGGTCCTACGAGCAGTACTTC
TRBJ1-4	-	TRBV7-9	-	CASSHPGGGDLVFF	TGTGCCAGCAGCCACCCCGGAGGGGGGGACCTCGTGTTTTTT
TRBJ2-7	-	TRBV29-1	-	CSVREGEWRVQYF	TGCAGCGTTAGGGAGGGGGAGTGGCGAGTGCAGTACTTC
TRBJ2-2	-	TRBV5-4	TRBD2	CASSLNGGTGELFF	TGTGCCAGCAGCTTGAACGGGGGGACCGGGGAGCTGTTTTTT
TRBJ1-2	-	TRBV5-1	-	CASSLRGAGYTF	TGCGCCAGCAGCTTGCGAGGGGCGGGCTACACCTTC
TRBJ2-5	-	TRBV28	-	CASSSQGIGGQETQYF	TGTGCCAGCAGTTCTCAGGGTATTGGGGGACAAGAGACCCAGTACTTC
TRBJ2-7	-	TRBV18	-	CASSPIVRNRNYTSYEQYF	TGTGCCAGCTCACCAATTGTACGGAACAGAAACTATACCTCCTACGAGCAGTACTTC
TRBJ2-7	-	TRBV6-1	TRBD1	CASSEPGQGAAYEQYF	TGTGCCAGCAGTGAACCCGGACAGGGGGCGGCGTACGAGCAGTACTTC
TRBJ2-1	-	TRBV27	TRBD1	CASGGQGGYNEQFF	TGTGCCAGCGGGGGACAGGGGGGGTACAATGAGCAGTTCTTC
TRBJ2-1	-	TRBV24-1	TRBD1	CATTGTAKDNEQFF	TGTGCCACGACCGGGACAGCCAAGGACAATGAGCAGTTCTTC
TRBJ2-1	once	TRBV7-8	TRBD2	CASRGSGGPPSYNEQFF	TGTGCCAGCAGGGGTAGCGGGGGGCCTCCCTCCTACAATGAGCAGTTCTTC
TRBJ2-1	-	TRBV6-5	TRBD2	CASSPGTSGRNEQFF	TGTGCCAGCTCCCCCGGGACTAGTGGCCGCAATGAGCAGTTCTTC
TRBJ2-2	few	TRBV2	TRBD2	CASRPTSGGVGELFF	TGTGCCAGCAGGCCCACTAGCGGGGGAGTCGGGGAGCTGTTTTTT
TRBJ2-5	-	TRBV6-5	-	CASSRQETQYF	TGTGCCAGCAGCCGACAAGAGACCCAGTACTTC
TRBJ2-5	-	TRBV7-9	TRBD1	CASSRDSLSETQYF	TGTGCCAGCAGCCGGGACAGCCTCTCAGAGACCCAGTACTTC
TRBJ2-5	few	TRBV5-6	-	CASSLRETQYF	TGTGCCAGCAGCTTGAGGGAGACCCAGTACTTC
TRBJ2-5	-	TRBV5-1	TRBD2	CASSSGLAGGPGETQYF	TGCGCCAGCAGCTCTGGACTAGCGGGGGGGCCGGGAGAGACCCAGTACTTC
TRBJ2-5	once	TRBV1	-	CTSSQGTKDQETQYF	TGCACCAGCAGCCAAGGGACAAAAGATCAAGAGACCCAGTACTTC
TRBJ1-1	-	TRBV30	-	CAWALQGHSQVTEAFF	TGTGCCTGGGCCCTCCAGGGACACTCACAGGTCACTGAAGCTTTCTTT
TRBJ2-5	-	TRBV9	TRBD2	CASSVALAGAPYQETQYF	TGTGCCAGCAGCGTAGCGTTAGCGGGGGCCCCGTACCAAGAGACCCAGTACTTC
TRBJ2-7	-	TRBV6-5	-	CASTKTFEGYEQYF	TGTGCCAGCACTAAAACCTTTGAGGGGTACGAGCAGTACTTC
TRBJ2-5	few	TRBV6-5	-	CASRLRRGYQETQYF	TGTGCCAGCAGACTCCGACGAGGGTACCAAGAGACCCAGTACTTC
TRBJ2-7	once	TRBV3-1/TRBV3-2	-	CASSQGSGGGAYEQYF	TGTGCCAGCAGCCAAGGTTCTGGCGGGGGCGCCTACGAGCAGTACTTC
TRBJ1-2	once	TRBV14	-	CASSQRGDRGYGYTF	TGTGCCAGCAGCCAGAGGGGGGATCGGGGTTACGGCTACACCTTC
TRBJ2-7	-	TRBV9	-	CASSPRCEQYF	TGTGCCAGCAGCCCCCGTTGCGAGCAGTACTTC